A single sample gave rise to the 6 T cell receptor beta chains below, sequenced in a study of T cells in tuberculosis. Clones were sequenced by immunoSEQ multiplex PCR, and TCRdb holds only the in-frame ones, with some missing. The sample yields around 30,000 clones, 86% seen once. Time point defined: new active TB diagnosis, blood taken before or within 7 days of starting treatment. This material consisted of PBMCs, taken at tuberculosis diagnosis. The source is an adult with tuberculosis.

This sequence joins TRBV4-2 and TRBJ2-7; 7 positions match TRBD1. The V gene end was trimmed by 4 bases and the J gene end by 5 bases; junction bases not matched to a gene: 8. Germline assignment: CDR1 LGHNA and CDR2 YNFKEQ. The CDR3 loop spans 14 amino acids. This CDR3 reads CASSPQGYEDEQYF. DNA for the CDR3: TGTGCCAGCAGCCCACAGGGGTATGAGGACGAGCAGTACTTC.

The V and J genes are TRBV6-6 and TRBJ2-7, with no clear D. Between the trimmed V and J ends, which lost 4 bases and 4 bases, there was a span of 8 bases. CDR1 MNHNY and CDR2 SVGAGI come from the germline V gene (reference sequence). The CDR3 is 12 residues long. CDR3 sequence (DNA): TGTGCCAGCAGTTCCCATACTTACGAGCAGTACTTC. Its translation is CASSSHTYEQYF.

A few counts support this clone. The chain uses TRBV7-3 and TRBJ1-1; 7 nucleotides align to TRBD1. This CDR3 region has 13 residues. Germline-derived CDR1 and CDR2 are SGHTA and FQGTGA. After removal of 5 bases from V and 3 bases from J, the junction contained 3 bases not matched to a gene. The CDR3 sequence is CASSADRYTEAFF. CDR3 nucleotides: TGTGCCAGCAGCGCGGACAGGTACACTGAAGCTTTCTTT.

As for this clone: This sample also contains other DNA sequences that code for the same CDR3. The J gene is TRBJ2-3, the V gene TRBV2, with D perhaps TRBD2 (6 bases). The germline V gene encodes CDR1 SNHLY and CDR2 FYNNEI. The CDR3 consists of 14 residues. Trimming removed 0 bases from V and 3 bases from J, with 7 bases in between. CDR3 bases: TGTGCCAGCAGTGAAGCGGGGAGGACAGATACGCAGTATTTT. It translates to CASSEAGRTDTQYF.

The J gene is TRBJ2-7, the V gene TRBV28; 9 positions match TRBD1. Per the germline V gene, CDR1 is MDHEN and CDR2 is SYDVKM. This CDR3 has 15 amino acids. With 3 bases clipped from V and 7 bases from J, the junction kept 10 bases outside the gene matches. Here the CDR3 reads CASSFLGQGILEQYF. The DNA of the CDR3 is TGTGCCAGCAGTTTTTTGGGACAGGGTATTCTTGAGCAGTACTTC.

The chain carries TRBV28 and TRBJ1-5, with TRBD1 matching over 7 bases. The length of the CDR3 is 14 residues. The J segment lost 6 bases and the V segment lost 5 bases, leaving 7 bases of the junction unmatched. CDR1 and CDR2 from the germline V gene are MDHEN and SYDVKM. In DNA form, the CDR3 reads TGTGCCAGCAGTATAACAGGGGTGGGTCAGCCCCAGCATTTT. This encodes CASSITGVGQPQHF.